This paragraph reports one TCR beta chain. This sample stems from a study of blood T cell repertoires in COVID-19. The wider study: Italy, Spain and the United States were the sources of the convalescent and acute COVID-19 samples. In each case, the material was cDNA or gDNA derived from T cells, B-cell-depleted T cells, or PBMCs.

CDR3 length equals 14 residues. Trimming at V came to 6 bases and at J to 4 bases, leaving 2 bases not matched to a gene. Germline lookup yields CDR1 LGHDT and CDR2 YNNKEL (reference sequence). Authors' methods: Researchers report that nucleated cell counts were estimated from reference gene primer amplification. Sequencing was performed with immunoSEQ multiplex PCR; in TCRdb, only in-frame clones are kept and a portion is missing. D and trimming come from the DNA, and the V and J calls and clone size come from that table. The data hold roughly 200,000 clones, with roughly 82% observed a single time.

This receptor was obtained from a human donor in a cohort sampled during active COVID-19. V usage is TRBV3-1 (or the pseudogene TRBV3-2) and J usage is TRBJ2-7, with TRBD2 identical over 14 bases. Sequencing input: peripheral blood. The CDR3 DNA follows: TGTGCCAGCAGAGGGACTAGCGGGAGTTACGAGCAGTACTTC. As protein: CASRGTSGSYEQYF.